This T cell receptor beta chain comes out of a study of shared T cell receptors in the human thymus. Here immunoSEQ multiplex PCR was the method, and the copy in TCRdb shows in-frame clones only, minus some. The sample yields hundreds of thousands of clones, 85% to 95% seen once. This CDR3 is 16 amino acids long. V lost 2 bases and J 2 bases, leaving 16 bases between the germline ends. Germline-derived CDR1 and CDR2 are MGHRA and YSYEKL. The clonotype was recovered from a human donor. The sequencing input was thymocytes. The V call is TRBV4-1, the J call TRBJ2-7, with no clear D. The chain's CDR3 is CASSQMMQLSPYEQYF. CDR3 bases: TGCGCCAGCAGCCAAATGATGCAACTTAGCCCCTACGAGCAGTACTTC.